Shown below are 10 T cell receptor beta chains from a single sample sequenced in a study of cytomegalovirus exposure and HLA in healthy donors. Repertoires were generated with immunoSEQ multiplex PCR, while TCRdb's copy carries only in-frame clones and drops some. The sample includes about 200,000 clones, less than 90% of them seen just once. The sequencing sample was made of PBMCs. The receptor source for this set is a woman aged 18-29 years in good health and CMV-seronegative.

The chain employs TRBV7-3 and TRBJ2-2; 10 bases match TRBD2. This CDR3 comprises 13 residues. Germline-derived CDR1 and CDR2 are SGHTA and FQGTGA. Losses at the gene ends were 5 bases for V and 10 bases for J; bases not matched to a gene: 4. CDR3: CASSASGREELFF. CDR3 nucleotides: TGTGCCAGCAGCGCGAGCGGGAGGGAGGAGCTGTTTTTT.

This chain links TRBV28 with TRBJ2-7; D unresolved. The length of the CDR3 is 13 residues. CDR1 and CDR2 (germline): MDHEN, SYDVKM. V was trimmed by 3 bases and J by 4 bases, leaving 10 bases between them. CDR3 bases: TGTGCCAGCAGTTTCGCCAGCGATTACGAGCAGTACTTC. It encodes CASSFASDYEQYF.

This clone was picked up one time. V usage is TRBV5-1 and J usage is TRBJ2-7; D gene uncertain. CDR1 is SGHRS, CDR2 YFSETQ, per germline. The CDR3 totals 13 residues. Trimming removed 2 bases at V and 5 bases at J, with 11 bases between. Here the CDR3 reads CASSLARPDEQYF. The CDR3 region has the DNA TGCGCCAGCAGCTTAGCCCGCCCAGACGAGCAGTACTTC.

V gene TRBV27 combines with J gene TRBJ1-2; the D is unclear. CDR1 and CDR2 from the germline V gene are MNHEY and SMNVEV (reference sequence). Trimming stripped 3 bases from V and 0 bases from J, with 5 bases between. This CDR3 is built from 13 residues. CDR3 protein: CASSLTANYGYTF. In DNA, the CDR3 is TGTGCCAGCAGTTTGACTGCTAACTATGGCTACACCTTC.

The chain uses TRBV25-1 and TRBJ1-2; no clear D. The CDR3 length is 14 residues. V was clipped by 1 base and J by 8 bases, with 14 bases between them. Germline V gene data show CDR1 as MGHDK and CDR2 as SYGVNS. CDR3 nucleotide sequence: TGTGCCAGCAGTGAATCAGGCCCGGGTAGGGGCTACACCTTC. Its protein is CASSESGPGRGYTF.

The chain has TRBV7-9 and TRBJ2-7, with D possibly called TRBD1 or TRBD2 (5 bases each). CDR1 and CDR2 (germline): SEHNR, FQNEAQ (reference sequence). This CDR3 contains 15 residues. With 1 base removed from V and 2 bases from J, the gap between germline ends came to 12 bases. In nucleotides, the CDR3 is TGTGCCAGCAGCTTAGAAGGTACGGGACCCTACGAGCAGTACTTC. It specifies CASSLEGTGPYEQYF.

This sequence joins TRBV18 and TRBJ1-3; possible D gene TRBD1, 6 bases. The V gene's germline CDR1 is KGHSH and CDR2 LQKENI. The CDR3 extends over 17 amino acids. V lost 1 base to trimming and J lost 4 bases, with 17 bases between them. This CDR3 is CASSPRNRDTSGNTIYF. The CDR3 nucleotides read TGTGCCAGCTCACCACGCAATAGGGACACCTCGGGAAACACCATATATTTT.

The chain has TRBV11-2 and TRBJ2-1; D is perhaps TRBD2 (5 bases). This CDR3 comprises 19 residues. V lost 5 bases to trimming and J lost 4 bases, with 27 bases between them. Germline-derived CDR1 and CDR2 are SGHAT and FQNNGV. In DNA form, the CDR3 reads TGTGCCAGCAGCCCCCCCCGCGGCGGCCAGGCGGGCTCATACAATGAGCAGTTCTTC. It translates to CASSPPRGGQAGSYNEQFF.

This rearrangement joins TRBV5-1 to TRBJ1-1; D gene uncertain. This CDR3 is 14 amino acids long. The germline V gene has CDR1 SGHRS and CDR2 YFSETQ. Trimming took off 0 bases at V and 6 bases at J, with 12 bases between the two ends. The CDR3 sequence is CASSLGVSGSEAFF. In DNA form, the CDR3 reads TGCGCCAGCAGCTTGGGGGTCAGCGGGTCTGAAGCTTTCTTT. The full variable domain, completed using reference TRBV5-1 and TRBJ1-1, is KAGVTQTPRYLIKTRGQQVTLSCSPISGHRSVSWYQQTPGQGLQFLFEYFSETQRNKGNFPGRFSGRQFSNSRSEMNVSTLELGDSALYLCASSLGVSGSEAFFGQGTRLTVV.

Written as DNA, the CDR3 is TGTGCCAGCAGTCTAAGGTCCAGCAATCAGCCCCAGCATTTT. This encodes CASSLRSSNQPQHF. V and J are TRBV27 and TRBJ1-5; D is undetermined. With 5 bases removed from V and 1 base from J, the gap between germline ends came to 9 bases. Germline V lookup: CDR1 MNHEY, CDR2 SMNVEV (reference sequence). The CDR3 is 14 residues long.